These 11 T cell receptor beta chains share one sample of origin, sequenced in a study of post-analysis software for immune sequencing data. Study-wide results and limits: Controls had lower frequencies than patients of 4 or 5 TRBV segments, which included TRBV5-6, TRBV5-1 and TRBV20-1.

These receptors' antigens are unknown. Unique molecular identifiers were carried by the TCR beta cDNA libraries. A single record per CDR3 protein comes from TCRdb applying MiXCR to the PCR reads. Here the sample spans more than 350,000 distinct CDR3 sequences, approximately 39% being singletons. The sequenced sample was blood. Receptor source: a girl between 2 and 10 years old with multiple sclerosis.

The chain links TRBV5-1 to TRBJ1-1; the match to TRBD1 covers 7 bases. The V segment lost 2 bases and the J segment 5 bases; nucleotides outside the gene matches: 3. The germline V gene has CDR1 SGHRS and CDR2 YFSETQ. The CDR3 sequence is 13 residues long. The CDR3 loop reads CASSFTGETEAFF. The CDR3 nucleotides are TGCGCCAGCAGCTTTACAGGGGAAACTGAAGCTTTCTTT.

The rearrangement joins TRBV25-1 to TRBJ2-5, with D possibly being TRBD2 (5 bases). The V and J ends lost 4 bases and 5 bases respectively, with 5 bases between them. CDR1 and CDR2 from the germline V gene are MGHDK and SYGVNS. The CDR3 consists of 11 residues. The CDR3 spells CASSGGETQYF. DNA of the CDR3: TGTGCCAGCAGTGGCGGGGAGACCCAGTACTTC.

Only a few counts were recorded for this clonotype. This rearrangement joins TRBV6-2 or TRBV6-3 to TRBJ2-1; 9 bases map to TRBD2. V was pared by 10 bases and J by 2 bases, with 9 bases of the junction left unmatched. CDR3 length equals 15 residues. The germline gives CDR1 MNHEY, CDR2 SVGEGT. The CDR3 reads CATLRGLAPYNEQFF. In nucleotides, the CDR3 is TGTGCCACCCTACGGGGACTAGCCCCCTACAATGAGCAGTTCTTC.

The chain recombines TRBV20-1 with TRBJ2-1; D not certain. Trimming left V 6 bases short and J 5 bases short, with 5 bases between. This CDR3 has 10 residues. Germline-derived CDR1 and CDR2 are DFQATT and SNEGSKA (reference sequence). The CDR3 spells CSAVDNEQFF. CDR3 DNA: TGCAGTGCGGTTGACAATGAGCAGTTCTTC.

The chain has TRBV9 and TRBJ2-7; 9 nucleotides align to TRBD1. The J call is in doubt because the DNA end fits TRBJ2-1 better. Looked up from germline, CDR1 is SGDLS and CDR2 is YYNGEE. The CDR3 spans 16 residues. DNA of the CDR3: TGTGCCAGCAGCTCAACCGGGACAGGGTATGACAATGAGCAGTTCTTC. It translates to CASSSTGTGYDNEQFF.

This chain uses TRBV29-1 with TRBJ2-2, with unresolved D. CDR3 size: 13 residues. CDR1 SQVTM and CDR2 ANQGSEA come from the germline V gene. The V and J ends lost 5 bases and 1 base respectively, with 8 bases between them. CDR3 loop: CSVLWGNTGELFF. CDR3 coding DNA: TGCAGCGTTTTGTGGGGGAACACCGGGGAGCTGTTTTTT.

The table lists this clonotype with a count of one. The chain uses TRBV27 and TRBJ2-7; D perhaps matches TRBD1 (5 bases). Germline V gene data show CDR1 as MNHEY and CDR2 as SMNVEV (reference sequence). This CDR3 has 12 amino acids. Trimming removed 8 bases at V and 2 bases at J, with 10 bases between. The CDR3 spells CASWGQTYEQYF. In DNA, the CDR3 is TGTGCCAGCTGGGGCCAAACCTACGAGCAGTACTTC.

J is TRBJ2-5 and V is TRBV28, with a possible D match to TRBD2 (6 bases). Trimming left V 10 bases short and J 2 bases short, with 14 bases between. CDR3 size: 13 residues. Germline lookup yields CDR1 MDHEN and CDR2 SYDVKM. The DNA of the CDR3 is TGTGCCACCCGGGAGTTTGGACAAGAGACCCAGTACTTC. It translates to CATREFGQETQYF.

This clonotype was observed many times. This chain joins TRBV4-3 and TRBJ2-1; D possibly corresponds to TRBD1 (5 bases). The CDR3 loop spans 15 amino acids. From germline, CDR1 is LGHNA and CDR2 YSLEER. Trimming took off 0 bases at V and 6 bases at J, with 12 bases between the two ends. Here the CDR3 reads CASSQDEKGRNEQFF. CDR3 coding DNA: TGCGCCAGCAGCCAAGATGAAAAGGGGCGCAATGAGCAGTTCTTC.

This clonotype occurred a few times. The CDR3 DNA sequence: TGCAGTGCTAGAGACGGACAGGGGAACTACGAGCAGTACTTC. It specifies CSARDGQGNYEQYF. The genes are TRBV20-1 and TRBJ2-7, with 9 bases lining up with TRBD1. V shed 0 bases and J 3 bases; nucleotides not matched to a gene: 3. CDR1 is DFQATT and CDR2 is SNEGSKA in the germline V gene (reference sequence). The CDR3 is made up of 14 amino acids.

The chain combines TRBV29-1 with TRBJ2-7; 12 bases are a match to TRBD2. The J call may be in error: the DNA end matches TRBJ2-5 better. Per the germline V gene, CDR1 is SQVTM and CDR2 is ANQGSEA. The length of the CDR3 is 16 residues. The CDR3 sequence: CSVDGETSGGGETQYF. The CDR3 region has the DNA TGCAGCGTTGATGGTGAGACTAGCGGGGGAGGTGAGACCCAGTACTTC.